The clone carrying this T cell receptor (beta chain) appeared a few times. The source of the sample is a study of T cells after yellow fever vaccination. Each CDR3 protein gets one entry after TCRdb re-called the 5' RACE reads with MiXCR. The sample records some 550,000 distinct CDR3 sequences, 15% to 20% being singletons. CDR3 length: 14 residues. Trimming removed 1 base at V and 2 bases at J, with 9 bases between. The rearrangement joins TRBV12-3 or TRBV12-4 to TRBJ2-7; D uncertain. The source of this sequence is a man aged 30 to 45 who received the YFV17D yellow fever vaccine. Source: PBMCs, taken 15 days after the yellow fever booster vaccination. This chain's CDR3 is CASSLGDVAYEQYF. The CDR3 nucleotides read TGTGCCAGCAGTTTAGGAGACGTGGCCTACGAGCAGTACTTC.